This entry lists 27 T cell receptor beta chains sequenced from one sample in a study of cytomegalovirus exposure and HLA in healthy donors. This PCR relied on a set of 60 Vbeta primers and 13 Jbeta primers. Clones were sequenced by immunoSEQ multiplex PCR, and TCRdb holds only the in-frame ones, with some missing. The data contain about 160,000 clones, around three quarters of them singletons. The sequenced sample consisted of PBMCs. The receptors were gathered from a man between 45 and 60 years old in good health and CMV-seropositive.

The chain combines TRBV7-8 with TRBJ1-6; D is perhaps TRBD1 (6 bases). The CDR3 covers 14 residues. Germline V gives CDR1 SGHVS, CDR2 FQNEAQ. V lost 2 bases to trimming and J lost 9 bases, with 11 bases between them. The CDR3 protein is CASSLLQGSSPLHF. The DNA for the CDR3 is TGTGCCAGCAGCTTATTGCAGGGGAGTTCACCCCTCCACTTT.

This rearrangement joins TRBV28 to TRBJ2-5; 8 nucleotides match TRBD1. The CDR3 consists of 20 residues. Germline V gene lookup returns CDR1 MDHEN and CDR2 SYDVKM. The J segment lost 0 bases and the V segment lost 5 bases, leaving 20 bases of the junction unmatched. The CDR3 is CASSPSTGVLGWFDQETQYF. The CDR3 DNA sequence: TGTGCCAGCAGTCCCTCGACAGGGGTCCTGGGCTGGTTCGACCAAGAGACCCAGTACTTC.

This chain connects TRBV25-1 to TRBJ2-3, with unresolved D. CDR1 MGHDK and CDR2 SYGVNS come from the germline V gene. The germline V and J ends were trimmed by 7 bases and 4 bases, with 9 bases remaining between them. The CDR3 contains 12 residues. CDR3 bases: TGTGCCAGCAACTACCCCCCAGATACGCAGTATTTT. Translating it yields CASNYPPDTQYF.

The DNA of the CDR3 is TGTGCCAGCAGCTTAGGGACTAGCGGGGGCCAAGAGACCCAGTACTTC. Translating gives CASSLGTSGGQETQYF. J is TRBJ2-5 and V is TRBV7-2, with 13 positions matching TRBD2. This CDR3 comprises 16 residues. V lost 1 base and J lost 1; bases outside the gene matches: 0. Germline CDR1 and CDR2: SGHTA and FQGNSA.

The chain joins TRBV30 to TRBJ2-1, with a tentative D call TRBD1 (5 bases). With 5 bases removed from V and 4 bases from J, the gap between germline ends came to 12 bases. The germline V gene has CDR1 GTSNPN and CDR2 SVGIG (reference sequence). CDR3 length: 13 amino acids. The CDR3 spells CAWARRQYNEQFF. CDR3 DNA: TGTGCCTGGGCCCGAAGACAGTACAATGAGCAGTTCTTC.

The CDR3 DNA reads as TGTGCCAGCGGGACTAGCGGGGGTAGGGAGCAGTACTTC. As protein: CASGTSGGREQYF. The rearrangement links TRBV7-2 to TRBJ2-7; 14 bases map to TRBD2. The CDR3 contains 13 residues. J lost 7 bases, V lost 8 bases, and 4 bases had no gene match. CDR1 and CDR2 (germline): SGHTA, FQGNSA.

This clone was detected once. The J gene is TRBJ2-7, the V gene TRBV7-7; D may be TRBD1 (6 bases). Germline assignment: CDR1 SSHAT and CDR2 FNYEAQ (reference sequence). Trimming took off 5 bases at V and 0 bases at J, with 8 bases between the two ends. The CDR3 has 13 amino acids. The CDR3 protein is CASSQGSSYEQYF. The CDR3 region has the DNA TGTGCCAGCAGCCAGGGGAGCTCCTACGAGCAGTACTTC.

The chain recombines TRBV4-3 with TRBJ2-7, with 11 positions matching TRBD1. CDR3 length: 17 residues. Germline assignment: CDR1 LGHNA and CDR2 YSLEER. V trimming: 2 bases; J trimming: 4 bases; junction bases outside the gene matches: 10. CDR3 DNA sequence: TGCGCCAGCAGCCAAAACAGATGGGGGACAGGGGGGTACGAGCAGTACTTC. As protein: CASSQNRWGTGGYEQYF.

J is TRBJ2-7 and V is TRBV6-5; the D gene is possibly TRBD2 (6 bases). Germline V gives CDR1 MNHEY, CDR2 SVGAGI. This CDR3 is 15 amino acids long. V shed 6 bases and J shed 0 bases, with 15 bases lying between them. DNA for the CDR3: TGTGCCAGCAGGACACATGGGGGGAACTCCTACGAGCAGTACTTC. Its translation: CASRTHGGNSYEQYF.

A few counts support this clone. This chain joins TRBV9 and TRBJ2-1; possible D gene TRBD1, 6 bases. CDR1 and CDR2 from the germline V gene are SGDLS and YYNGEE. This CDR3 is 15 amino acids long. Trimming left V 3 bases short and J 2 bases short, with 12 bases between. In DNA, the CDR3 is TGTGCCAGCAGCGCCGGGCAGGGGACCTACAATGAGCAGTTCTTC. Protein product: CASSAGQGTYNEQFF.

This chain links TRBV11-2 with TRBJ1-2; 9 bases fit TRBD1. The J segment lost 7 bases and the V segment lost 4 bases, leaving 7 bases of the junction unmatched. The CDR3 runs 14 residues. The germline V gene has CDR1 SGHAT and CDR2 FQNNGV. Here the CDR3 reads CASSSQLDRGGYTF. The CDR3 region has the DNA TGTGCCAGCAGCTCTCAACTGGACAGGGGTGGCTACACCTTC.

The CDR3 coding sequence is TGTGCCAGCAGCTCGTCTTCAATGGGGAGGCACACTGAAGCTTTCTTT. This codes for CASSSSSMGRHTEAFF. The chain carries TRBV7-8 and TRBJ1-1; D gene ambiguous. Trimming removed 4 bases at V and 3 bases at J, with 18 bases between. CDR1 is SGHVS, CDR2 FQNEAQ, per germline. The CDR3 consists of 16 residues.

V and J are TRBV4-3 and TRBJ2-1, with a weak D call TRBD1 (6 bases). Germline CDR1 and CDR2: LGHNA and YSLEER. The germline V and J ends were trimmed by 1 base and 9 bases, with 10 bases remaining between them. This CDR3 comprises 13 residues. The CDR3 here is CASSQVQGSEQFF. The CDR3 DNA sequence: TGCGCCAGCAGCCAAGTACAGGGAAGTGAGCAGTTCTTC.

The V and J genes are TRBV5-4 and TRBJ2-3, with 11 nucleotides matching TRBD2. The CDR3 is 17 residues long. CDR1 and CDR2 (germline): SGHNT, YYREEE (reference sequence). V dropped 0 bases and J dropped 1; count of bases not matched to a gene: 4. CDR3 protein: CASSLGVAGGGTDTQYF. The DNA for the CDR3 is TGTGCCAGCAGCTTGGGGGTAGCGGGGGGGGGCACAGATACGCAGTATTTT.

V gene TRBV7-6 combines with J gene TRBJ1-2, with 10 bases identical to TRBD1. The CDR3 totals 14 residues. The V segment lost 2 bases and the J segment 6 bases; nucleotides outside the gene matches: 3. Germline V CDR1 and CDR2: SGHVS, FNYEAQ. Here the CDR3 DNA reads TGTGCCAGCAGCTTACCGGGACAGGGGAATGGCTACACCTTC. This translates into CASSLPGQGNGYTF.

This clone was counted between two and nine times. This chain links TRBV9 with TRBJ1-3; a weak D match, TRBD1 (5 bases). Per the germline V gene, CDR1 is SGDLS and CDR2 is YYNGEE. Trimming removed 2 bases from V and 3 bases from J, with 9 bases in between. The length of the CDR3 is 14 residues. The CDR3 is CASSVRASGNTIYF. The CDR3 DNA sequence: TGTGCCAGCAGCGTCAGGGCAAGTGGAAACACCATATATTTT.

The J gene is TRBJ2-7, the V gene TRBV28; 10 nucleotides align to TRBD1. In germline, CDR1 is MDHEN, CDR2 SYDVKM. The CDR3 covers 14 residues. V lost 6 bases, J lost 2 bases, and 4 bases stayed unmatched. CDR3 coding DNA: TGTGCCAGCAGAACCGGGACAGGGGCCTACGAGCAGTACTTC. Translating gives CASRTGTGAYEQYF.

In nucleotides, the CDR3 is TGTGCCAGCACCACGGTTTACGAGCAGTACTTC. Residues: CASTTVYEQYF. The rearrangement links TRBV7-9 to TRBJ2-7, with D uncertain. V lost 7 bases, J lost 4 bases, and 8 bases lay in between. This CDR3 comprises 11 residues. Per the germline V gene, CDR1 is SEHNR and CDR2 is FQNEAQ (reference sequence). The variable domain in full, completed from reference TRBV7-9 and TRBJ2-7, reads DTGVSQNPRHKITKRGQNVTFRCDPISEHNRLYWYRQTLGQGPEFLTYFQNEAQLEKSRLLSDRFSAERPKGSFSTLEIQRTEQGDSAMYLCASTTVYEQYFGPGTRLTVT.

J is TRBJ2-5 and V is TRBV14; D gene ambiguous. V shed 0 bases and J shed 6 bases, with 14 bases lying between them. This CDR3 is 15 amino acids long. From germline, CDR1 is SGHDN and CDR2 FVKESK. DNA for the CDR3: TGTGCCAGCAGCCAAGATAGTGTTCGGTCTCAGACCCAGTACTTC. Protein sequence: CASSQDSVRSQTQYF.

The chain couples TRBV7-2 to TRBJ2-5; possible D gene TRBD1, 6 bases. Germline assignment: CDR1 SGHTA and CDR2 FQGNSA. This CDR3 region has 15 residues. V was trimmed by 1 base and J by 2 bases, leaving 11 bases between them. The CDR3 sequence is CASSLDQGRQETQYF. The CDR3 coding sequence is TGTGCCAGCAGCTTAGATCAGGGGCGGCAAGAGACCCAGTACTTC.

The genes are TRBV5-4 and TRBJ1-6; D is perhaps TRBD1 (5 bases). The CDR3 covers 16 residues. Deletions cut 5 bases from V and 6 bases from J, with 18 bases between. CDR1 is SGHNT, CDR2 YYREEE, per germline (reference sequence). CDR3 coding DNA: TGTGCCAGCAGATCGAAAGGGGCGCCTGGTAATTCACCCCTCCACTTT. This translates into CASRSKGAPGNSPLHF.

The chain employs TRBV6-1 and TRBJ1-2; no reliable D call. V shed 1 base and J shed 6 bases, with 18 bases lying between them. In germline, CDR1 is MNHNS, CDR2 SASEGT. This CDR3 is 16 amino acids long. CDR3 in DNA: TGTGCCAGCAGTGAAGAAGGCGGATTGGGTTGGGATGGCTACACCTTC. Its translation is CASSEEGGLGWDGYTF.

This chain connects TRBV5-1 to TRBJ2-2, with 10 bases identical to TRBD2. The CDR3 runs 15 residues. V was clipped by 7 bases and J by 7 bases; unmatched bases: 10. Germline V gene sequence: CDR1 SGHRS, CDR2 YFSETQ. This CDR3 is CASCESLAGDGELFF. DNA for the CDR3: TGCGCCAGCTGTGAGTCTCTAGCGGGGGACGGGGAGCTGTTTTTT.

CDR3 in amino acids: CASSPPASGGWRETQYF. DNA of the CDR3: TGTGCCAGCTCACCACCGGCTAGCGGGGGTTGGAGAGAGACCCAGTACTTC. V and J are TRBV18 and TRBJ2-5; 10 positions match TRBD2. The CDR3 runs to 17 residues. The ends lost 0 bases at V and 4 bases at J; junction bases unmatched: 8. Germline CDR1 and CDR2: KGHSH and LQKENI.

V usage is TRBV5-1 and J usage is TRBJ2-5; TRBD2 matches at 7 bases. The germline V gene encodes CDR1 SGHRS and CDR2 YFSETQ. V lost 2 bases and J lost 1; bases outside the gene matches: 5. The CDR3 sequence is 15 residues long. The CDR3 nucleotides read TGCGCCAGCAGCTTCCTGGGGGGGGGCCAAGAGACCCAGTACTTC. Its protein product is CASSFLGGGQETQYF. Using reference TRBV5-1 and TRBJ2-5 for the parts outside the CDR3, the full variable domain is KAGVTQTPRYLIKTRGQQVTLSCSPISGHRSVSWYQQTPGQGLQFLFEYFSETQRNKGNFPGRFSGRQFSNSRSEMNVSTLELGDSALYLCASSFLGGGQETQYFGPGTRLLVL.

The chain carries TRBV6-5 and TRBJ1-1; D is undetermined. The CDR3 spans 13 residues. Germline V CDR1 and CDR2: MNHEY, SVGAGI. V was clipped by 6 bases and J by 1 base, with 9 bases between them. This CDR3 is CASRENKNTEAFF. In DNA, the CDR3 is TGTGCCAGCAGGGAGAACAAGAACACTGAAGCTTTCTTT.

The J gene is TRBJ2-1, the V gene TRBV19, with D perhaps TRBD2 (6 bases). The CDR3 runs to 14 residues. V dropped 5 bases and J dropped 3 bases, with 11 bases sitting between them. The germline V gene has CDR1 LNHDA and CDR2 SQIVND (reference sequence). The DNA of the CDR3 is TGTGCCAGTAGTGGTGGCGGGGACTACAATGAGCAGTTCTTC. Translated, it gives CASSGGGDYNEQFF. The variable domain in full, with the rest retrieved from reference TRBV19 and TRBJ2-1, is DGGITQSPKYLFRKEGQNVTLSCEQNLNHDAMYWYRQDPGQGLRLIYYSQIVNDFQKGDIAEGYSVSREKKESFPLTVTSAQKNPTAFYLCASSGGGDYNEQFFGPGTRLTVL.